This TCR beta chain appears in the sequencing data of a study of blood T cell repertoires in COVID-19. People in the exposed group encountered a COVID-19 case within 2 weeks before entering the study. Clones were read by immunoSEQ multiplex PCR, and TCRdb kept only the in-frame ones, dropping some. The sample has about 220,000 clones; about four fifths are singletons. Germline V gene sequence: CDR1 SGHDT, CDR2 YYEEEE. CDR3 length: 12 residues. This clone was observed a single time. Germline and junction disagree at one end, which may indicate a read error. The sequencing input was PBMCs or T cells enriched from blood (not recorded which). This chain links TRBV5-6 with TRBJ2-5; 7 nucleotides match TRBD1. This sequence was found in a woman between 40 and 50 years old who had been exposed to COVID-19. The CDR3 nucleotides are TGTGCCAGCAGCTTGGCCCTAGACAGGGCGGACTTC. Amino acids: CASSLALDRADF. The complete variable domain, with remaining parts taken from reference TRBV5-6 and TRBJ2-5, reads DAGVTQSPTHLIKTRGQQVTLRCSPKSGHDTVSWYQQALGQGPQFIFQYYEEEERQRGNFPDRFSGHQFPNYSSELNVNALLLGDSALYLCASSLALDRADFGPGTRLLVL.